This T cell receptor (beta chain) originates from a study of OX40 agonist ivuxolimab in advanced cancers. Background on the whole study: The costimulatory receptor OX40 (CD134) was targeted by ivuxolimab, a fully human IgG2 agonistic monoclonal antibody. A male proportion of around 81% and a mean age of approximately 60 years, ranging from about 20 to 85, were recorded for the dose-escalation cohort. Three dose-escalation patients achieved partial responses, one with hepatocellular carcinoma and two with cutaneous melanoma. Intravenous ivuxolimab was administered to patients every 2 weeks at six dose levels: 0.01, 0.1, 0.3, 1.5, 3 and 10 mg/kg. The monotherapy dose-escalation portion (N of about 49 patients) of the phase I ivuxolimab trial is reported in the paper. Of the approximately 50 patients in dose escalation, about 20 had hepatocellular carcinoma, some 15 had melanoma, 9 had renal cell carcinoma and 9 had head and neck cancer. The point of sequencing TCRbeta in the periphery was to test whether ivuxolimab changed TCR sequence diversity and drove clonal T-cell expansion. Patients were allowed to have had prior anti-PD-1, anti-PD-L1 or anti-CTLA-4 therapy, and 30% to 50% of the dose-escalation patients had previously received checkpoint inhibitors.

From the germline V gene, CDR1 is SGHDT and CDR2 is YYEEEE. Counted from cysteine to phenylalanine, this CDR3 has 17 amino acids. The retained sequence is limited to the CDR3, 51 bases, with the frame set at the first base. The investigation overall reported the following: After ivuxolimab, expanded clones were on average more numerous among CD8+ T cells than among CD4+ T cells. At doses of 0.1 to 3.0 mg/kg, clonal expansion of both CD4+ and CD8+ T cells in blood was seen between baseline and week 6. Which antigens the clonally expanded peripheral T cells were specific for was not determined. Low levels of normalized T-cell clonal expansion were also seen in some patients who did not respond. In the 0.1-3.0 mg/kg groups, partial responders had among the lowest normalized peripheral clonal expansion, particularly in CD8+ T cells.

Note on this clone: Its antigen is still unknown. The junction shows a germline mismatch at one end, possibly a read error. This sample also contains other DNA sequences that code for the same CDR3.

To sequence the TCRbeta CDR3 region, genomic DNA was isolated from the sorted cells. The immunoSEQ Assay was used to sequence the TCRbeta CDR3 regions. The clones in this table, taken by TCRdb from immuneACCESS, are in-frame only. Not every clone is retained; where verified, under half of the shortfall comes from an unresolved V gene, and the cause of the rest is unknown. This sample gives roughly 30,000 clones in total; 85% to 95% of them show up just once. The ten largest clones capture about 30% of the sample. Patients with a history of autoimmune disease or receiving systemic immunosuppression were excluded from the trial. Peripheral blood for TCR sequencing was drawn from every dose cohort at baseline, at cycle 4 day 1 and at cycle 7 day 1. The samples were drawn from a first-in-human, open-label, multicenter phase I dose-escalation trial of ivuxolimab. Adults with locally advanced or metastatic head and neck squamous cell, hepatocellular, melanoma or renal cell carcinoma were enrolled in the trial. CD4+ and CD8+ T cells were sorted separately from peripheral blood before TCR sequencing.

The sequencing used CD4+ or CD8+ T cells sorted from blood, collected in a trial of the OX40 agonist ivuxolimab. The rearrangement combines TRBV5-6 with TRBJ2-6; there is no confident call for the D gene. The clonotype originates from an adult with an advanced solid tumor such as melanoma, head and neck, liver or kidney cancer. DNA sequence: TGTGCCAGCTGCTCACCCAAGTCACAAAGTCGGGCCAACGTTCTGACTTTC. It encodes CASCSPKSQSRANVLTF.